Reported below is one TCR beta chain. Its target antigen remains unknown. Base qualities are not recorded, but no much larger clone differs from it by a single base. Each donor gave one peripheral blood draw, averaging approximately 0.12 L, which was collected into heparinised tubes. A BD FACSAria II was used to sort naive, central memory, regulatory and stem cell-like memory CD4+ T cells with a panel that included CD45RO, CCR7, CD25, CD127, CD95 and CD27. Purity was above 95% for every sorted population. PBMCs were isolated immediately by Lymphoprep density gradient centrifugation and stained directly without culture. So that batch effects would be minimized, each experiment stained and sorted samples in pairs, pairing one healthy donor with one patient. The data were taken from a study of beta chain features in type 1 diabetes (dated 2018 in TCRdb). Study-level background: Mean age, gender distribution, total cell number and subset yield were not different between patients and healthy donors. A total of 100 million to 110 million sorted cells were examined across all samples, and a strong correlation was observed between cell number per subset and RNA yield. The study compared the TCRB repertoires of sorted circulating CD4+ T cell subsets in recently diagnosed type 1 diabetes patients with those in matched healthy donors. Whereas all 28 donors provided naive and central memory subsets, regulatory and stem cell-like memory subsets were isolated from just 8 patients and roughly eight healthy donors.

Via the germline V gene, CDR1 is SGHTA and CDR2 FQGNSA. V drops 3 bases and J drops 7 bases, leaving 9 bases in between. The CDR3 runs 12 residues from the cysteine to the phenylalanine. Only the CDR3 DNA is retained, 36 bases long and in frame from the first base. The entire isolated RNA was reverse transcribed using the High Capacity cDNA Reverse Transcription Kit, and thus expressed TCRB transcripts were sequenced. Deep immunoSEQ sequencing was performed on naive, central memory and regulatory T cell samples, with an average of about 3.57 million total reads per sample. Sorted cells were lysed in RLT buffer, and RNA was extracted using DNase-treated RNeasy Micro or Mini kits according to cell number. Each cell subset was processed separately to prevent cross-contamination, with patient and healthy donor samples processed together. Using the immunoSEQ multiplex PCR, TCRB sequences were amplified from cDNA into 87-bp fragments spanning the CDR3 region. The amplicons were sequenced using the Illumina HiSeq platform. In the authors' own workflow: Synthetic template baselines were used to correct PCR bias computationally, reads within Hamming distance 2 were collapsed, and singletons that could not be merged were discarded. Reads were aligned to IMGT to assign V, D and J genes, CDR3 length, and insertions or deletions at six rearrangement sites. Within each subset, clonotype counts were normalized to sorted cell number, after which true diversity and Gini coefficients were computed with the tcR R package. The overlap coefficient, calculated on TCRB nucleotide sequences, was used to measure repertoire sharing. Out-of-frame TCRB sequences from naive cells were analyzed to stand in for the pre-selection repertoire. TCRdb took over this immuneACCESS table, retaining in-frame rearrangements with V and J assigned. Such tables are incomplete; in checked studies, under half of the missing clones stem from an unresolved V gene, and the remainder is unexplained. V and J calls and clone size follow that table, whereas D and trimming were derived from the DNA. In this sample the table shows about 930,000 clones, roughly 17% of which occur a single time. The ten largest clones capture 0.023% of the sample.

Overall study outcomes, separate from this receptor: HLA sub-analyses involved small numbers of individuals, so any influence of HLA type on TCRB rearrangement remained unresolved. Because cDNA was sequenced instead of genomic DNA, highly expressing activated cells could be over-represented, though the groups showed no difference in activation or CD3 levels. Shorter templates might be favored by PCR, yet because patient and control samples were amplified and corrected together, any such skew would affect both groups equally. Naive, central memory and regulatory TCRB repertoires appeared more similar among patients than among healthy donors. Patients with type 1 diabetes made fewer insertions and deleted more nucleotides at VDJ recombination sites, implying thymic rearrangement abnormalities. Type 1 diabetes patients showed a moderate but significant shortening of TCRB CDR3 length in all four CD4+ subsets.

The sequence links TRBV7-2 to TRBJ1-2, with the identity of the D gene unclear. This receptor was taken from a young woman in good health. Sequencing was performed on naive CD4+ T cells from blood. Sample cell subset or site, as interpreted from the label and publication: true naive CD4+ T cells. The nucleotide sequence is given as TGTGCCAGCAGCTTGTACTCGGCTGGCTACACCTTC. It codes for CASSLYSAGYTF.